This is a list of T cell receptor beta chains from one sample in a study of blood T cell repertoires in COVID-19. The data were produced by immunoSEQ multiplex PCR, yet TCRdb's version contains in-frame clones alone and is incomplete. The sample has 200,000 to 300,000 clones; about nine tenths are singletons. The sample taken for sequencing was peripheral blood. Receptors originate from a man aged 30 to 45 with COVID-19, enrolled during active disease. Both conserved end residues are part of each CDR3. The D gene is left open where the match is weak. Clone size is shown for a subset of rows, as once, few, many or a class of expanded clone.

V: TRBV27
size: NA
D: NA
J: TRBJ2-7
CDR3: CASSETGWPYEQYF
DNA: TGTGCCAGCTCCGAAACAGGGTGGCCCTACGAGCAGTACTTC

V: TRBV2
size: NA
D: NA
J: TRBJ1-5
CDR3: CASSGQTYSNQPQHF
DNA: TGTGCCAGCAGTGGACAGACTTATAGCAATCAGCCCCAGCATTTT

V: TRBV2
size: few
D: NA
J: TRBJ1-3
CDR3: CASSDPTGRNTIYF
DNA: TGTGCCAGCAGTGACCCCACGGGTAGAAACACCATATATTTT

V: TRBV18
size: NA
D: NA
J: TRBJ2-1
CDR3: CASSPFQTGSYNEQFF
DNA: TGTGCCAGCTCACCATTTCAGACAGGTTCCTACAATGAGCAGTTCTTC

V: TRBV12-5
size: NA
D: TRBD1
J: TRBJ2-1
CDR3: CASGQTGQGTKWEQFF
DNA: TGTGCTAGTGGCCAAACGGGACAGGGTACGAAATGGGAGCAGTTCTTC

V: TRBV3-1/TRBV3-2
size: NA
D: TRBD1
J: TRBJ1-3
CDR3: CASSQDMGTGIERNTIYF
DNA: TGTGCCAGCAGCCAAGATATGGGGACAGGGATAGAGAGAAACACCATATATTTT

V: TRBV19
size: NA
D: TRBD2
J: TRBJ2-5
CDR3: CASSLAGGPQETQYF
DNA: TGTGCCAGTAGTTTAGCGGGGGGACCCCAAGAGACCCAGTACTTC

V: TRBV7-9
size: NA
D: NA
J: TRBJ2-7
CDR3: CASSLAQSRADYEQYF
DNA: TGTGCCAGCAGCTTAGCGCAAAGCAGGGCGGACTACGAGCAGTACTTC

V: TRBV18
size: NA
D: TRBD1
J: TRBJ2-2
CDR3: CASSPLASGQGGTGELFF
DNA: TGTGCCAGCTCACCACTTGCTTCGGGACAGGGGGGCACCGGGGAGCTGTTTTTT

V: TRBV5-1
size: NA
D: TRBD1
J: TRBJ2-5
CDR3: CASSQGAPGKETQYF
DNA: TGCGCCAGCAGTCAGGGGGCGCCCGGGAAAGAGACCCAGTACTTC

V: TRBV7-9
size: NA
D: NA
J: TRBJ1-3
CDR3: CASSIDNSGNTIYF
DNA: TGTGCCAGCAGCATAGACAACTCTGGAAACACCATATATTTT

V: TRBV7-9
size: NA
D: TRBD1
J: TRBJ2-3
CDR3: CASGIGDRADTQYF
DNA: TGTGCCAGCGGGATAGGGGACAGGGCAGATACGCAGTATTTT

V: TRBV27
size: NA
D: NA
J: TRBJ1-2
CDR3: CASSLSVGGRNYGYTF
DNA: TGTGCCAGCAGTTTATCGGTGGGGGGAAGGAACTATGGCTACACCTTC

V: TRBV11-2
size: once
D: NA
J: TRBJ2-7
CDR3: CASSSVQRYEQYF
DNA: TGTGCCAGCAGCTCGGTGCAGAGGTACGAGCAGTACTTC

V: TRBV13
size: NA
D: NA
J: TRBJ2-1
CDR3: CASSIDRIKYNEQFF
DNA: TGTGCCAGCAGCATCGACAGGATAAAATACAATGAGCAGTTCTTC

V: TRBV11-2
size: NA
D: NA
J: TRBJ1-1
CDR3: CASSSDGGGRTEAFF
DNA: TGTGCCAGCAGCTCTGACGGGGGGGGCCGCACTGAAGCTTTCTTT

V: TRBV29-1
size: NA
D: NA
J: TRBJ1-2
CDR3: CSVGGDTYGYTF
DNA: TGCAGCGTTGGAGGAGATACCTATGGCTACACCTTC

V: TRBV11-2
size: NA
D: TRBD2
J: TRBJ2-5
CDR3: CASSLGAGGHTGETQYF
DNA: TGTGCCAGCAGCTTAGGCGCGGGGGGCCATACGGGAGAGACCCAGTACTTC

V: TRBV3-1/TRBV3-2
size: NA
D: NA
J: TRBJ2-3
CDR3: CASSQEVGLRRNTDTQYF
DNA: TGTGCCAGCAGCCAAGAGGTCGGGTTGCGGCGAAACACAGATACGCAGTATTTT

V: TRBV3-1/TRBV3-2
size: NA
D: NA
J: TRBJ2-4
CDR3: CASSPMPGAKNIQYF
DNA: TGTGCCAGCAGCCCGATGCCCGGGGCCAAAAACATTCAGTACTTC

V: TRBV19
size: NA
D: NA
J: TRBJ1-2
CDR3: CASNPSRNYGYTF
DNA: TGTGCCAGTAATCCTAGCCGTAACTATGGCTACACCTTC

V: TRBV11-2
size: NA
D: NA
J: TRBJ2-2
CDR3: CASSLTPGLGRTGELFF
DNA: TGTGCCAGCAGCCTCACGCCGGGACTCGGGCGCACCGGGGAGCTGTTTTTT

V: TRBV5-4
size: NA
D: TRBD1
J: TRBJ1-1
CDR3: CASTPAGGNPEAFF
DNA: TGTGCCAGCACCCCCGCAGGGGGCAATCCTGAAGCTTTCTTT

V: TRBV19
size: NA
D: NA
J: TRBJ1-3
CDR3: CASRGPGGNTIYF
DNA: TGTGCCAGTAGGGGGCCAGGTGGAAACACCATATATTTT

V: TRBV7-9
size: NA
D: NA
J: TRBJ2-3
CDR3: CASSLRGSTDTQYF
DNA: TGTGCCAGCAGCTTACGTGGCAGCACAGATACGCAGTATTTT

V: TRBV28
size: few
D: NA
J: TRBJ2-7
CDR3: CASRLFRTIEQYF
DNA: TGTGCCAGCAGGCTCTTCCGGACAATCGAGCAGTACTTC

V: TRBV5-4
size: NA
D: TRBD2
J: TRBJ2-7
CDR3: CASSSSGGAYEQYF
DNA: TGTGCCAGCAGCTCTAGCGGGGGGGCCTACGAGCAGTACTTC

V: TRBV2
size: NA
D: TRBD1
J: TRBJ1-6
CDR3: CASSASLGQGSPLHF
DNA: TGTGCCAGCAGTGCTTCCTTGGGACAGGGGTCACCCCTCCACTTT

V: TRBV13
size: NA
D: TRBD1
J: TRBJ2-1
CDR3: CASSLTPDRAGDEQFF
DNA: TGTGCCAGCAGCTTAACCCCGGACAGGGCAGGGGATGAGCAGTTCTTC

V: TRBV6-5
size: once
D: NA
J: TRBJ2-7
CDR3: CASSLSGLSYEQYF
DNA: TGTGCCAGCAGCCTAAGCGGGCTCTCCTACGAGCAGTACTTC

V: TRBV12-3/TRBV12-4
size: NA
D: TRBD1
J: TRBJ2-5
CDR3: CASSPGQQETQYF
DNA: TGTGCCAGCAGTCCGGGACAGCAAGAGACCCAGTACTTC

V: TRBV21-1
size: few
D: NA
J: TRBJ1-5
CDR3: CASSKWDRGQNQPQHF
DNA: TGTGCCAGCAGCAAGTGGGACAGGGGACAAAATCAGCCCCAGCATTTT

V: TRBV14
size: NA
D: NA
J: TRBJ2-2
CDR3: CASSLLDRLTGELFF
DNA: TGTGCCAGCAGCCTCTTGGACAGACTCACCGGGGAGCTGTTTTTT

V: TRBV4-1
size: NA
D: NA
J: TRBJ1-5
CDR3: CASSPNPSQGNQPQHF
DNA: TGCGCCAGCAGTCCTAATCCGTCCCAGGGGAATCAGCCCCAGCATTTT

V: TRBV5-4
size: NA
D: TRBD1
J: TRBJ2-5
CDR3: CASSLETGFGQETQYF
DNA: TGTGCCAGCAGCTTGGAGACAGGGTTTGGACAAGAGACCCAGTACTTC